This TCR beta chain was sequenced during a study of shared clonotypes between healthy human individuals. Notes on the study in general: Naive subsets generally exceeded memory subsets in estimated richness. Read depth was anticipated to influence clonotype sharing among donors.

As to this clone: The antigen remains unidentified.

Positive CCR7 selection of CD45RO-negative cells yielded the naive CD8 cells, and terminally differentiated effector memory CD45RA+ cells were excluded. Only in-frame clones appear in the TCRdb table, and some are missing; sequencing was by immunoSEQ multiplex PCR. This table holds roughly 590,000 clones, over 95% found once. The germline V gene has CDR1 MNHEY and CDR2 SMNVEV (reference sequence). CDR3 length equals 16 residues. The V and J ends lost 8 bases and 6 bases respectively, with 26 bases between them. Specimen: naive CD8+ T cells sorted from blood. The genes are TRBV27 and TRBJ2-7; the D is unclear. The sequence was collected from a woman aged 30 to 39 in good health. The CDR3 nucleotides are TGTGCCAGCCACAGTTTAGGGTTAGGGTTTCTCGGCGAGCAGTACTTC. This sequence encodes CASHSLGLGFLGEQYF.